This section outlines one TCR beta chain sequence together with its context. Its antigen remains unidentified. The repertoire was sequenced with immunoSEQ multiplex PCR; TCRdb's copy has only in-frame clones and lacks some. The data show approximately 60,000 clones, under 90% seen once. These data come from a study of OX40 agonist ivuxolimab in advanced cancers. Study observations and caveats: Among T cells, CD8+ cells averaged more expanded clones than CD4+ cells. CD4+ and CD8+ blood T cells expanded clonally by week 6 at 0.1 to 3.0 mg/kg.

This TCR derives from an adult with an advanced solid tumor such as melanoma, head and neck, liver or kidney cancer. This specimen consisted of CD4+ or CD8+ T cells sorted from blood, obtained in a trial of the OX40 agonist ivuxolimab.

This chain's CDR3 is CAGGLVSDTEAFF. The CDR3 region has the DNA TGTGCCGGCGGCTTGGTTTCGGACACTGAAGCTTTCTTT. The chain uses TRBV7-9 and TRBJ1-1, with D hard to call. The V end was cut by 11 bases, the J end by 3 bases, with 16 bases between. The CDR3 loop spans 13 amino acids. Germline CDR1 reads SEHNR; CDR2 reads FQNEAQ (reference sequence).